The entry that follows covers one TCR beta chain sequence. One end of the junction fails to match germline, which may point to a read error. The CDR3 runs 14 residues. Per the germline V gene, CDR1 is MDHEN and CDR2 is SYDVKM. This record comes from a study of long-term antiretroviral therapy in people with HIV. A v3.0 immunoSEQ assay was performed at survey level. Sequencing was designed to cover roughly 35,000-50,000 T-cell genomes in each sample. Using immunoSEQ multiplex PCR, the repertoire was profiled, and TCRdb retains in-frame clones only, with some absent. The table shows roughly 18,000 clones, with 91% occurring only once.

V usage is TRBV28 and J usage is TRBJ2-7; TRBD2 is a possible D gene (5 bases). Sequenced material: unsorted PBMCs, taken 3 years after starting antiretroviral therapy. The sequence came from a man aged 50 or older with HIV. The CDR3 region is CASSLRSGGPSNAF. The CDR3, as DNA: TGTGCCAGCAGTCTTAGGTCAGGCGGGCCCTCGAACGCCTTC.